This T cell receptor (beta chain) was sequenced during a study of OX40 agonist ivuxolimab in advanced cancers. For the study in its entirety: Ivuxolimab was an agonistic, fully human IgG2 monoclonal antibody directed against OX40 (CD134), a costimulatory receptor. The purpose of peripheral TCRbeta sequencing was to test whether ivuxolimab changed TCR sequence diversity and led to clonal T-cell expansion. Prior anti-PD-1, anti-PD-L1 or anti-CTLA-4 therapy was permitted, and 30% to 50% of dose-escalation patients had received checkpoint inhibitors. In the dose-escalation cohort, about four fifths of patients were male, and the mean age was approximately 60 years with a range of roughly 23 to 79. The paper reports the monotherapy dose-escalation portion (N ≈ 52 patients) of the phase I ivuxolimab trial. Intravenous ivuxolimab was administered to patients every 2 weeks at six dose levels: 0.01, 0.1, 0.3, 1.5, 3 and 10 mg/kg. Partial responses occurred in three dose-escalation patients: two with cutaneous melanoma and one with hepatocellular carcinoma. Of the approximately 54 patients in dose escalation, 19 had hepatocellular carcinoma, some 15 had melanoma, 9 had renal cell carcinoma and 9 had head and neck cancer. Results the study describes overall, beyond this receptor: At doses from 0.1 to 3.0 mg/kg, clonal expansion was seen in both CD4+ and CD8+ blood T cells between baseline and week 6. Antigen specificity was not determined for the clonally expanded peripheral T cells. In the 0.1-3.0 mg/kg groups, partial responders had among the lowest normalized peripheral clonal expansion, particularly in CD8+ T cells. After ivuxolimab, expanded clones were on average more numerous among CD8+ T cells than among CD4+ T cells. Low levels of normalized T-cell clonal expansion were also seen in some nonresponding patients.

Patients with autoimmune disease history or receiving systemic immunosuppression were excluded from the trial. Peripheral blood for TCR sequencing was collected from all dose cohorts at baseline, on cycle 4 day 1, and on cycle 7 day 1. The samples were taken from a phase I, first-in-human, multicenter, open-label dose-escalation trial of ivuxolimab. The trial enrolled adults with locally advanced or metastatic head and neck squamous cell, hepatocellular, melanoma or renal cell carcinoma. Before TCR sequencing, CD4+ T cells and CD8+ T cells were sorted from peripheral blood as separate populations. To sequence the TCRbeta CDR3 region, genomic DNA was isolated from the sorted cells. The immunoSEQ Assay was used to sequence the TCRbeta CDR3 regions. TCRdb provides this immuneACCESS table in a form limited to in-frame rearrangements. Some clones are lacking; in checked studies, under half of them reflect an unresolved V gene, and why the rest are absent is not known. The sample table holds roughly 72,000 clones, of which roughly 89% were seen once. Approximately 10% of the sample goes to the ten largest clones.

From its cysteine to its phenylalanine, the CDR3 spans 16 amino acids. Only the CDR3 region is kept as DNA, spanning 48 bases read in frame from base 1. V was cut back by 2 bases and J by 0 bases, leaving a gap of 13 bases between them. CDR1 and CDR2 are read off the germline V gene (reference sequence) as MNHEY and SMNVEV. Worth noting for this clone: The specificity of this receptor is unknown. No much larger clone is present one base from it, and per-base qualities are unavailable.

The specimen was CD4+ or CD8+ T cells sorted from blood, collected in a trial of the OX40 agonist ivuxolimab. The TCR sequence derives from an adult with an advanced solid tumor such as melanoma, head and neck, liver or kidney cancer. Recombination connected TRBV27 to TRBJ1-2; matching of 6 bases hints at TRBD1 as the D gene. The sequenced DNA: TGTGCCAGCAGTTTAACCCAACAGGGTCCTAACTATGGCTACACCTTC. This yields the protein CASSLTQQGPNYGYTF.